The 22 T cell receptor beta chains reported below all come from one sample, sequenced in a study of cytomegalovirus exposure and HLA in healthy donors. Produced via immunoSEQ multiplex PCR; TCRdb's table is partial and in-frame only. The sample comprises 120,000 to 150,000 clones, approximately 84% of which are singletons, and 1.4% rests with the top ten. The sequenced material came from PBMCs. The receptors were gathered from a woman in her twenties or thirties in good health and CMV-seronegative.

This clone was observed a few times. This chain uses TRBV28 with TRBJ1-2; D gene ambiguous. Trimming removed 5 bases from V and 7 bases from J, with 14 bases in between. CDR3 length equals 13 residues. Germline V gene sequence: CDR1 MDHEN, CDR2 SYDVKM. The CDR3: CASSLPLRSGYTF. CDR3 nucleotides: TGTGCCAGCAGTCTACCCCTCCGGAGTGGCTACACCTTC.

The genes are TRBV7-2 and TRBJ2-2, with D maybe TRBD2 (5 bases). V lost 2 bases, J lost 6 bases, and 16 bases lay in between. This CDR3 has 16 residues. CDR1 SGHTA and CDR2 FQGNSA come from the germline V gene. CDR3 protein: CASSLNLRVGAGELFF. CDR3 in DNA: TGTGCCAGCAGCTTAAATCTAAGGGTCGGGGCCGGGGAGCTGTTTTTT.

A word on this clone: Additional DNA sequences in this sample encode the identical CDR3. The rearrangement joins TRBV18 to TRBJ1-1, with a weak D call TRBD1 (5 bases). The CDR3 has 13 amino acids. Germline V gene data show CDR1 as KGHSH and CDR2 as LQKENI. Trimming left V 4 bases short and J 5 bases short, with 11 bases between. The CDR3 is CASSRGGRTEAFF. In DNA, the CDR3 is TGTGCCAGCTCACGGGGGGGGAGGACTGAAGCTTTCTTT.

The rearrangement joins TRBV19 to TRBJ1-6, with 10 bases fitting TRBD1. Germline values: CDR1 LNHDA, CDR2 SQIVND (reference sequence). Losses at the gene ends were 6 bases for V and 5 bases for J; bases not matched to a gene: 4. There are 15 residues in the CDR3. The CDR3 reads CASRDGQGDNSPLHF. The CDR3 nucleotides read TGTGCCAGTAGGGACGGACAGGGGGATAATTCACCCCTCCACTTT.

The chain links TRBV2 to TRBJ1-1; unclear D gene. The CDR3 consists of 13 residues. CDR1 and CDR2 (germline): SNHLY, FYNNEI. With 4 bases removed from V and 5 bases from J, the gap between germline ends came to 11 bases. CDR3 region: CASSVRSRTEAFF. CDR3 DNA: TGTGCCAGCAGTGTCCGTTCTAGAACTGAAGCTTTCTTT.

The chain carries TRBV2 and TRBJ1-5; D gene unclear. Germline V gene sequence: CDR1 SNHLY, CDR2 FYNNEI. The CDR3 is made up of 13 amino acids. V was shortened by 5 bases and J by 6 bases, with 11 bases between the two germline ends. The CDR3 coding sequence is TGTGCCAGCAGTAAAGAGCGAAGTCAGCCCCAGCATTTT. This translates into CASSKERSQPQHF.

This chain connects TRBV6-1 to TRBJ1-5, with D hard to call. Germline V gene data show CDR1 as MNHNS and CDR2 as SASEGT. The CDR3 sequence is 14 residues long. V lost 0 bases, J lost 0 bases, and 3 bases lay in between. CDR3 loop: CASSEARSNQPQHF. The DNA of the CDR3 is TGTGCCAGCAGTGAAGCGCGTAGCAATCAGCCCCAGCATTTT.

The gene calls are TRBV11-1 and TRBJ2-7; 10 bases line up with TRBD2. The J segment lost 4 bases and the V segment lost 5 bases, leaving 11 bases of the junction unmatched. Germline CDR1 reads SGHAT; CDR2 reads FQDESV (reference sequence). The CDR3 runs to 16 residues. The CDR3 spells CASSQGLALQQYEQYF. The CDR3 region has the DNA TGTGCCAGCAGCCAGGGACTAGCGTTACAACAGTACGAGCAGTACTTC.

The chain is built from TRBV5-5 and TRBJ2-7; 9 bases agree with TRBD1. The germline V gene encodes CDR1 SGHKS and CDR2 YYEKEE (reference sequence). V shed 2 bases, J shed 4 bases, and the junction held 4 bases outside the gene matches. The CDR3 contains 14 residues. This CDR3 reads CASSFWDREYEQYF. Written as DNA, the CDR3 is TGTGCCAGCAGCTTTTGGGACAGGGAATACGAGCAGTACTTC.

In nucleotides, the CDR3 is TGTGCCAGCACCACAGGGAGTACCGGGGAGCTGTTTTTT. As protein: CASTTGSTGELFF. V and J are TRBV2 and TRBJ2-2; perhaps TRBD1 as D (6 bases). The germline V and J ends were trimmed by 7 bases and 5 bases, with 11 bases remaining between them. The CDR3 has 13 amino acids. Germline V gene sequence: CDR1 SNHLY, CDR2 FYNNEI.

V and J are TRBV2 and TRBJ1-2; 9 bases line up with TRBD1. J lost 1 base, V lost 6 bases, and 3 bases had no gene match. Looked up from germline, CDR1 is SNHLY and CDR2 is FYNNEI. The CDR3 loop spans 14 amino acids. The CDR3 spells CASRQGALNYGYTF. CDR3 nucleotides: TGTGCCAGCAGACAGGGGGCGCTTAACTATGGCTACACCTTC.

The chain is built from TRBV4-1 and TRBJ1-1; TRBD1 aligns across 8 bases. The CDR3 spans 15 residues. The V segment lost 6 bases and the J segment 1 base; nucleotides outside the gene matches: 7. Germline CDR1 reads MGHRA; CDR2 reads YSYEKL. The DNA of the CDR3 is TGCGCCAGCAGGTCACAGGGGGTCGGGAACACTGAAGCTTTCTTT. Protein sequence: CASRSQGVGNTEAFF.

The rearrangement links TRBV6-1 to TRBJ2-1; 9 bases are a match to TRBD2. Per germline, CDR1 MNHNS and CDR2 SASEGT. Trimming removed 2 bases from V and 7 bases from J; junction bases left unmatched: 6. The CDR3 extends over 15 amino acids. CDR3 sequence: CASSERAGGMNEQFF. DNA for the CDR3: TGTGCCAGCAGTGAAAGAGCGGGGGGCATGAATGAGCAGTTCTTC.

Here the CDR3 DNA reads TGTGCCAGCAGCGTCGGACAGGGCTCTGGGGCCAACGTCCTGACTTTC. Encoded protein: CASSVGQGSGANVLTF. The genes are TRBV9 and TRBJ2-6, with TRBD1 matching 8 bases. Germline CDR1 SGDLS, CDR2 YYNGEE. This CDR3 spans 16 amino acids. V lost 2 bases to trimming and J lost 0 bases; unmatched junction nucleotides: 1.

The CDR3 sequence is CASSPGQVDYNEQFF. CDR3 DNA sequence: TGTGCCAGCTCTCCCGGACAGGTCGACTACAATGAGCAGTTCTTC. The chain links TRBV18 to TRBJ2-1, with 7 bases matching TRBD1. J gave up 3 bases and V 6 bases, and 8 bases lay outside the gene matches. Germline lookup yields CDR1 KGHSH and CDR2 LQKENI. The CDR3 consists of 15 residues.

The chain recombines TRBV5-1 with TRBJ2-1; possibly TRBD2 for D (6 bases). The CDR3 spans 15 residues. Trimming stripped 4 bases from V and 5 bases from J, with 16 bases between. Germline V gene sequence: CDR1 SGHRS, CDR2 YFSETQ. CDR3 DNA: TGCGCCAGCAGCCTACTAGCCCAAAGGGACAATGAGCAGTTCTTC. This gives the protein CASSLLAQRDNEQFF.

The chain couples TRBV18 to TRBJ1-4; no firm D call. Germline values: CDR1 KGHSH, CDR2 LQKENI. The CDR3 runs 14 residues. The V and J ends lost 2 bases and 4 bases respectively, with 8 bases between them. CDR3 DNA sequence: TGTGCCAGCTCACCAGATGGACTTAATGAAAAACTGTTTTTT. Translating it yields CASSPDGLNEKLFF.

This clone has only one observation. The chain combines TRBV27 with TRBJ1-4; tentative D call: TRBD1 (6 bases). Deletions cut 8 bases from V and 11 bases from J, with 15 bases between. This CDR3 region has 12 residues. Per germline, CDR1 MNHEY and CDR2 SMNVEV (reference sequence). In DNA, the CDR3 is TGTGCCAGCGGGGGGGGCGGATGGAAACTGTTTTTT. It is translated as CASGGGGWKLFF.

Worth noting for this clone: Other nucleotide sequences in the sample specify the same CDR3. J is TRBJ1-1 and V is TRBV5-1, with a weak D call TRBD1 (5 bases). The CDR3 has 14 residues. The germline V gene encodes CDR1 SGHRS and CDR2 YFSETQ. The germline V and J ends were trimmed by 0 bases and 0 bases, with 6 bases remaining between them. The CDR3 protein is CASSLDRLNTEAFF. CDR3 in DNA: TGCGCCAGCAGCTTGGACAGGCTGAACACTGAAGCTTTCTTT.

In the case of this clone: In the same sample, other DNA sequences code for this CDR3. The chain is built from TRBV5-4 and TRBJ2-3; TRBD1 is a possible D gene (5 bases). CDR3 length equals 14 residues. Germline values: CDR1 SGHNT, CDR2 YYREEE (reference sequence). Trimming pared 0 bases from V and 0 bases from J, leaving 5 bases between. The CDR3 bases are TGTGCCAGCAGCTTGGGACAGAGCACAGATACGCAGTATTTT. Encoded protein: CASSLGQSTDTQYF.

The chain has TRBV19 and TRBJ2-7, with 9 positions matching TRBD1. Trimming removed 5 bases from V and 5 bases from J; junction bases left unmatched: 4. This CDR3 spans 13 amino acids. Germline CDR1 and CDR2: LNHDA and SQIVND (reference sequence). The CDR3 nucleotides are TGTGCCAGTAGTTCTTGGACAGGGGACGAGCAGTACTTC. It is translated as CASSSWTGDEQYF.

The chain joins TRBV18 to TRBJ1-6; TRBD1 is a possible D gene (6 bases). The CDR3 contains 16 residues. The V end was cut by 8 bases, the J end by 0 bases, with 14 bases between. CDR1 KGHSH and CDR2 LQKENI come from the germline V gene. CDR3 region: CASRMGASSYNSPLHF. The CDR3 nucleotides read TGTGCCAGCCGGATGGGGGCTAGCTCCTATAATTCACCCCTCCACTTT.